This T cell receptor beta chain is from a study of T cells after yellow fever vaccination. Trimming shortened V by 6 bases and J by 2 bases, and 10 bases separated the two germline ends. This CDR3 has 14 residues. The germline CDR1 and CDR2 sequences are LNHDA and SQIVND (reference sequence). MiXCR was run by TCRdb on the 5' RACE reads, yielding one entry per CDR3 protein. Found here are tens of thousands of distinct CDR3 sequences, approximately 7% of them singletons; the top ten hold about 40%. This TCR was recovered from a young man who received the YFV17D yellow fever vaccine. This chain joins TRBV19 and TRBJ2-2, with D possibly being TRBD1 (5 bases). The source material was CD8+ T cells sorted from PBMCs, sampled 35 to 50 days after the first yellow fever vaccination. CDR3: CASRVGLNTGELFF. As DNA, the CDR3 is TGTGCCAGTAGAGTGGGGCTTAACACCGGGGAGCTGTTTTTT. The full variable domain, with the rest looked up from reference TRBV19 and TRBJ2-2, is DGGITQSPKYLFRKEGQNVTLSCEQNLNHDAMYWYRQDPGQGLRLIYYSQIVNDFQKGDIAEGYSVSREKKESFPLTVTSAQKNPTAFYLCASRVGLNTGELFFGEGSRLTVL.